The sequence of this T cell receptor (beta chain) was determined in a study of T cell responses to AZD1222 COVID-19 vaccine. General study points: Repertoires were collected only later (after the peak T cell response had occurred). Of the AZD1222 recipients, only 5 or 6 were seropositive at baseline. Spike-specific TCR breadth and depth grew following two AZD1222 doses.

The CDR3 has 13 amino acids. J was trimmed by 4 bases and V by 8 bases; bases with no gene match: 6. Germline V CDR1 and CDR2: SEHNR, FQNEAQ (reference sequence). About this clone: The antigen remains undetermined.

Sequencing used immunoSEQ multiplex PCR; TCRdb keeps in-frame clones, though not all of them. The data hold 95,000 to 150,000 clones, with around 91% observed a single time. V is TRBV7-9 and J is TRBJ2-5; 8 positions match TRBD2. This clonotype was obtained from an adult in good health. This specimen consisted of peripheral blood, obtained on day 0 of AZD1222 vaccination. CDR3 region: CASQSGGGETQYF. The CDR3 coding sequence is TGTGCCAGCCAGAGCGGGGGAGGAGAGACCCAGTACTTC.